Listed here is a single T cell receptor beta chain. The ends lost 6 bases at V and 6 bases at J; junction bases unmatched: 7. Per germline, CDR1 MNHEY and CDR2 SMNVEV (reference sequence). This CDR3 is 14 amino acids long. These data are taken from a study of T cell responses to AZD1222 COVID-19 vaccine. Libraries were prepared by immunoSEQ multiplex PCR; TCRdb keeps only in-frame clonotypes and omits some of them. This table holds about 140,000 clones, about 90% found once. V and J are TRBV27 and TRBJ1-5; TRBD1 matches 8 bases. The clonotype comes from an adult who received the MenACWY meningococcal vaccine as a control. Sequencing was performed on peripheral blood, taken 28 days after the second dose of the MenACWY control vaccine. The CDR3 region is CASSLGQGPQPQHF. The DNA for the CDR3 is TGTGCCAGCAGCCTCGGACAGGGTCCTCAGCCCCAGCATTTT.